This T cell receptor beta chain was captured by sequencing in a study of blood T cell repertoires in COVID-19. Per the original methods: Reference gene primer amplification gave estimated nucleated cell counts. The protocol was immunoSEQ multiplex PCR, while the TCRdb copy is restricted to in-frame clones and leaves out a portion. V, J and clone size are those of that table, while D and trimming were read from the DNA. Altogether about 45,000 clones are present, around nine tenths being singletons, with the ten largest covering around 17%. The CDR3 has 14 residues. V lost 0 bases and J lost 4, with 11 bases in between. Germline values: CDR1 SGDLS, CDR2 YYNGEE. This clone is labeled medium-sized.

The chain is built from TRBV9 and TRBJ2-7; D might be TRBD2 (6 bases). Sequencing was performed on peripheral blood. This receptor was taken from a man between 65 and 85 years old with active COVID-19. In nucleotides, the CDR3 is TGTGCCAGCAGCGTAGCGGGAGAAGAGTACGAGCAGTACTTC. Translating gives CASSVAGEEYEQYF.